This TCR beta chain was observed in a study of beta chain features in type 1 diabetes. Study details: Comparable age, gender and cell yields were observed in patients relative to healthy donors.

Regarding this clone: Its target is not known.

The CDR3 consists of 14 residues. Trimming took 7 bases from V and 0 from J; bases not matched to a gene: 5. Germline CDR1 SNHLY, CDR2 FYNNEI. TCRB transcripts that were expressed got sequenced, as all of the isolated RNA had been reverse transcribed. The table came from immunoSEQ multiplex PCR; TCRdb's copy has only in-frame clones and leaves some out. The data show 680,000 or so clones, about an eighth seen once. Purity (above 95%) was reached by all sorted populations. Study-wide results and caveats: Significant though moderate, a shortening of TCRB CDR3s appeared in all four CD4+ subsets of Type 1 diabetes patients. An over-representation of cells with high TCR expression could result from cDNA sequencing. Naive, central memory and regulatory TCRB repertoires appeared more similar among patients than healthy donors.

The clonotype comes from a man between 18 and 29 years old with type 1 diabetes. Sequenced input: naive CD4+ T cells from blood. The chain uses TRBV2 and TRBJ1-1; TRBD1 matches at 7 bases. The CDR3 reads CASTVQGMNTEAFF. CDR3 nucleotides: TGTGCCAGCACTGTACAGGGGATGAACACTGAAGCTTTCTTT. The whole variable domain, remainder taken from reference TRBV2 and TRBJ1-1, is EPEVTQTPSHQVTQMGQEVILRCVPISNHLYFYWYRQILGQKVEFLVSFYNNEISEKSEIFDDQFSVERPDGSNFTLKIRSTKLEDSAMYFCASTVQGMNTEAFFGQGTRLTVV.